This T cell receptor beta chain comes out of a study of shared clonotypes between healthy human individuals (dated by TCRdb to about 2020). Regarding the complete study: The cohort included three men and a couple of women between 18 and 49 years of age. To estimate repertoire size and how much clonotype sharing occurs between individuals, the study deeply sequenced the blood TCR repertoires of five or six healthy adults. Libraries were prepared and TCR repertoires were sequenced by different laboratories using diverse techniques, in order to increase sequencing depth and limit assay-specific biases. Per donor, leukapheresis produced somewhere between about 0.8 and 9.5 billion PBMCs. Per donor, three plates each were used for CD4 naive and CD4 memory, two for CD8 naive, and one for CD8 memory. The study at large found these results: Because the study included only a small number of donors, the genetic and exposure-history diversity represented was limited. Only blood was sampled, and tissue TCR repertoires likely differ from those in blood. Estimated clonotype richness was generally larger for naive than for memory subsets. Pairwise subsampling indicated that sequencing depth was expected to affect the degree of clonotype sharing among donors. When a few donors were compared, the shared fraction of clonotypes was roughly 5% for naive CD4, around 3.5% for naive CD8, more than 2% for memory CD4, and around 0.37% for memory CD8. Rarefaction of sorted-subset datasets indicated incomplete sequencing despite the large sequencing depth. Higher generation probabilities were observed for clonotypes shared by all four sorted-subset donors than for non-shared clonotypes.

The donors were healthy, HIV-negative adults who had no recently reported acute infections or vaccinations. Every donor was a Caucasian adult living in Nashville, Tennessee, USA. Magnetic negative selection was used to enrich CD4+ T cells, after which naive cells were positively selected on CD45RA and the negative fraction became the memory subset. Blood was obtained by leukapheresis, after which PBMCs were separated by Ficoll-Histopaque density gradient centrifugation and cryopreserved in liquid nitrogen vapor phase. Analytical flow cytometry was used to check the purity and quantity of every magnetically sorted T cell population. Each sorted fraction had its genomic DNA isolated and then quantified by UV absorbance on a Nanodrop 2000c. Details on this clone: It lacks a known antigen. Base qualities are not provided; no much larger clone lies one nucleotide away.

From the cysteine up to the phenylalanine, the CDR3 has a length of 12 residues. CDR3 DNA is the only sequence kept; it has 36 bases, read in frame from the first base. CDR1 SGHNT and CDR2 YENEEA were looked up in the germline V gene. V loses 5 bases at its end and J loses 15 bases; junction bases beyond the gene matches: 9. Using the deep immunoSEQ assay, TCR CDR3 regions were amplified from genomic DNA by multiplex PCR. Genomic DNA extracted from each cell subset was distributed evenly over all wells of several immunoSEQ 96-well plates, and each plate served as one replicate. For sorted subsets, roughly 200 ng of genomic DNA, equivalent to around 31,000 T cell genomes, went into each replicate PCR. The purified libraries were quantified using a Qubit 3.0 fluorometer, sized with a Bioanalyzer 2100, and then quantified again using the KAPA Library Quantification kit. A separate single-read 150-cycle Illumina NextSeq 550 flow cell was used to sequence each immunoSEQ 96-well plate. The paper's processing steps were these. The immunoSEQ output contained only junctional sequences without quality scores, so filtering could not match that applied to full-length reads. To assign V/J genes and CDR3, sequences were annotated using PyIR, a Python wrapper for IgBLAST v1.9, with IMGT germline references. Reads with weak V/J assignments (E-value above 1e-6), missing CDR3, stop codons, out-of-frame junctions, or ambiguous translated residues were removed. A V3J clonotype was defined by an identical inferred V gene, J gene, and CDR3 amino acid sequence. Percentage overlap between repertoires was computed as shared unique clonotypes divided by the size of the smaller repertoire. Richness of each repertoire was evaluated using RTK rarefaction, the Chao1 estimator, and Recon v2.1 estimates of unobserved clonotypes. Generation probabilities were computed with OLGA for all TCRbeta clonotypes obtained by the gDNA method from a handful of donors. TCRdb retrieved this table from immuneACCESS and kept in-frame rearrangements only. Not all clones are present; in checked studies, unresolved V genes account for under half, and no reason is known for the remainder. The V and J calls and clone size are taken from that table; D and trimming were inferred from the DNA. The sample includes 1.4 million to 1.5 million clones, with about 96% observed a single time. The ten largest clones capture about 1% of the sample.

Sequencing was carried out using naive CD4+ T cells sorted from blood. Explained via the paper, the cell subset or site label denotes: CD45RA+ positively selected. This TCR was recovered from a man aged 25 to 40 in good health. The chain employs TRBV11-3 and TRBJ2-1; 8 central bases correspond to TRBD1. The CDR3 region: CASSTDRDRLFF. The bases read TGTGCCAGCAGCACGGACCGGGACAGGCTGTTCTTC.